The source of this T cell receptor beta chain is a study of lymphopenia after photon versus proton radiotherapy. As regards this clone: What it recognizes is unknown.

General study results and limits: Better survival with proton therapy was suggested as possible, not demonstrated. Oligoclonal CD8+ Temra expansion after nadir drove photon patients' diversity drop. Photon-treated patients lost naive T cells and TCR diversity; proton-treated stayed stable. A bigger post-nadir fall in TCR diversity correlated inversely with survival time in deceased patients.

Only in-frame clones appear in the TCRdb table, and some are missing; sequencing was by immunoSEQ multiplex PCR. This table holds over 50,000 clones, roughly 86% found once. This TCR was recovered from a man aged 35 to 55 with gastric cancer. Sequencing was performed on peripheral blood, taken from a patient treated with photon-based radiotherapy.

Here the CDR3 reads CASSPEIQETQYF. The CDR3 DNA is TGCGCCAGCAGCCCCGAGATACAAGAGACCCAGTACTTC. The rearrangement links TRBV4-3 to TRBJ2-5; D not resolved. The V end lost 4 bases, the J end lost 2 bases, and 8 bases lay between the germline ends. In germline, CDR1 is LGHNA, CDR2 YSLEER. CDR3 length: 13 residues.